Here is one T cell receptor beta chain with its context. Its antigen remains unidentified. From the reads, TCRdb called clonotypes with MiXCR, one entry per CDR3 protein. Here the sample spans hundreds of thousands of distinct CDR3 sequences, around 32% being singletons. This specimen comes from a study of T cell repertoires in cytomegalovirus infection. Overall study context: CMV infection and matching HLA type were both indicated by public TCR beta signatures.

The CDR3 consists of 15 residues. Germline trimming cut 7 bases from V and 2 bases from J; bases unmatched to any gene: 9. CDR1 is MNHEY, CDR2 SMNVEV, per germline (reference sequence). The chain is built from TRBV27 and TRBJ2-3; TRBD1 matches 7 bases. The clonotype comes from a human donor in good health (CMV status not recorded). Some clones in this sample may be carry-over from other donors' samples. The sequenced sample was cultured PBMCs, obtained from culture after CMV antigen stimulation. The CDR3 DNA is TGTGCCAGCATTGCCCGGGACAGAGTCACAGATACGCAGTATTTT. Its protein product is CASIARDRVTDTQYF.